The text below deals with one TCR beta chain. Its antigen is as yet unknown. Generated by immunoSEQ multiplex PCR, the TCRdb table keeps only in-frame clones and is missing some. The data contain roughly 1,000,000 clones, about four fifths of them singletons. The data belong to a study of shared clonotypes between healthy human individuals. Study results and limitations: Collection of samples was limited to blood; tissue repertoires likely differ. The low donor count limited represented genetic and exposure-history diversity.

The CDR3 totals 12 residues. Trimming removed 5 bases from V and 3 bases from J, with 9 bases in between. The germline gives CDR1 SGHNT, CDR2 YYREEE (reference sequence). The material sequenced was memory CD4+ T cells from PBMCs. Subset meaning: CD45RA-negative fraction. The clonotype comes from a man between 18 and 29 years old in good health. Some clones in this sample may be carry-over from other donors' samples. The genes are TRBV5-4 and TRBJ2-7, with unresolved D. The DNA of the CDR3 is TGTGCCAGCAGTCCTGACGGCTACGAGCAGTACTTC. The encoded protein is CASSPDGYEQYF.